This TCR beta chain was captured by sequencing in a study of OX40 agonist ivuxolimab in advanced cancers. Study-level background: Ivuxolimab, which targeted the costimulatory receptor OX40 (CD134), was an agonistic, fully human IgG2 monoclonal antibody. Prior anti-PD-1, anti-PD-L1 or anti-CTLA-4 therapy was permitted, and checkpoint inhibitors had been received by around 39% of dose-escalation patients. The monotherapy dose-escalation portion (N = 52 patients) of the phase I ivuxolimab trial is reported in the paper. In the dose-escalation cohort, 70% to 85% of patients were male, and the mean age was roughly 60 years, with a range of about 20 to 90. Intravenous ivuxolimab was administered to patients every 2 weeks at six dose levels: 0.01, 0.1, 0.3, 1.5, 3 and 10 mg/kg. Of the 50 or so patients in dose escalation, around 19 had hepatocellular carcinoma, roughly 15 had melanoma, 9 had renal cell carcinoma and 9 had head and neck cancer. The point of sequencing TCRbeta in the periphery was to test whether ivuxolimab changed TCR sequence diversity and drove clonal T-cell expansion. Partial responses occurred in three dose-escalation patients, of whom one had hepatocellular carcinoma and two had cutaneous melanoma.

Patients with a history of autoimmune disease or receiving systemic immunosuppression were excluded from the trial. Peripheral blood for TCR sequencing was collected from all dose cohorts at baseline, on cycle 4 day 1, and on cycle 7 day 1. The samples were drawn from a first-in-human, open-label, multicenter phase I dose-escalation trial of ivuxolimab. Adults with locally advanced or metastatic head and neck squamous cell, hepatocellular, melanoma or renal cell carcinoma were enrolled in the trial. CD4+ and CD8+ T cells were sorted separately from peripheral blood before TCR sequencing. Relative to germline, V is 5 bases shorter and J is 6 bases shorter, with 25 bases between their ends. The CDR3, from cysteine to phenylalanine, totals 16 residues. Only CDR3 DNA remains: 48 bases, in frame from the first base. The germline V gene encodes CDR1 SQVTM and CDR2 ANQGSEA. About this clone itself: This receptor's antigen is unknown. Per-base qualities were not stored, and no clone one base away is much larger.

Points the paper makes about the study in general: Low levels of normalized T-cell clonal expansion were also seen in some patients who did not respond. At doses of 0.1 to 3.0 mg/kg, clonal expansion of both CD4+ and CD8+ T cells in blood was seen between baseline and week 6. The antigen specificity of the clonally expanded peripheral T cells was not determined. After ivuxolimab, more expanded clones were found on average in CD8+ T cells than in CD4+ T cells. In partial responders in the 0.1-3.0 mg/kg groups, normalized peripheral clonal expansion was found to be among the lowest, especially among CD8+ T cells.

For sequencing of the TCRbeta CDR3 region, genomic DNA was extracted from the sorted cells. The immunoSEQ Assay was used to sequence the TCRbeta CDR3 regions. TCRdb's version of the immuneACCESS table is confined to in-frame rearrangements and falls short of the full clone set. An unresolved V gene accounts for under half of the shortfall where checked; the remainder is of unknown origin. This sample lists around 56,000 clones; approximately 80% were detected once. The ten biggest clones cover roughly 3.7% of the sample. In this chain, TRBV29-1 is recombined with TRBJ1-2, with no confidently assigned D gene. This receptor was identified in an adult with an advanced solid tumor such as melanoma, head and neck, liver or kidney cancer. The material was CD4+ or CD8+ T cells sorted from blood, obtained in a trial of the OX40 agonist ivuxolimab. The CDR3 loop reads CSVPSPPELDYDGYTF. The nucleotide sequence reads as follows: TGCAGCGTTCCCTCCCCTCCAGAGTTAGATTACGATGGCTACACCTTC. The CDR3 plus the reference TRBV29-1 and TRBJ1-2 genes for the other parts give the full variable domain: SAVISQKPSRDICQRGTSLTIQCQVDSQVTMMFWYRQQPGQSLTLIATANQGSEATYESGFVIDKFPISRPNLTFSTLTVSNMSPEDSSIYLCSVPSPPELDYDGYTFGSGTRLTVV.